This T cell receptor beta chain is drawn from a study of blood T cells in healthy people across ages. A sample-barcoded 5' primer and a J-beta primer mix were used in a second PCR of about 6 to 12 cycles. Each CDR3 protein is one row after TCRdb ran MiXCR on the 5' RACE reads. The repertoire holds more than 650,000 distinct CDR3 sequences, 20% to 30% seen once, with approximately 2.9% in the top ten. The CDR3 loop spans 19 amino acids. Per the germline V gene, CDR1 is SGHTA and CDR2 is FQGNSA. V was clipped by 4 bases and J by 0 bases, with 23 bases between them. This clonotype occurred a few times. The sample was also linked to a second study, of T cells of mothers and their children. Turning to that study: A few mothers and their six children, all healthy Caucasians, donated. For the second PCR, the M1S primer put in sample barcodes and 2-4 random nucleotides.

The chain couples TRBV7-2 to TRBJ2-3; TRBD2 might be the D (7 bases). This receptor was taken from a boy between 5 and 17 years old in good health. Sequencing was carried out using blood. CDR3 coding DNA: TGTGCCAGCAGCTGGGGGCCCCTAGCGGAGTACACCAGCACAGATACGCAGTATTTT. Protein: CASSWGPLAEYTSTDTQYF.